This is a list of T cell receptor beta chains from one sample in a study of blood T cells in healthy people across ages. TCRdb reanalysed the 5' RACE reads using MiXCR and keeps one entry per CDR3 protein. Of more than 650,000 distinct CDR3 sequences in the sample, about a fifth are singletons; the top ten hold approximately 20%. Sequencing input: blood. These receptors all stem from a man between 65 and 85 years old in good health. Both conserved end residues are part of each CDR3. D genes are given only for firm matches. The size of a clone is reported for some rows only, either as once, few or many, or as a class for expanded clones.

>-|TRBJ1-1|-|TRBV29-1
TGCAGCGTTGCGGGGGGGCTAGTTTTGGACACTGAAGCTTTCTTT
CSVAGGLVLDTEAFF
>few|TRBJ2-4|-|TRBV4-3
TGCGCCAGCAGCCAAGAGGCCACGCGAAAGGGCACCAAAAACATTCAGTACTTC
CASSQEATRKGTKNIQYF
>-|TRBJ2-3|-|TRBV7-9
TGTGCCAGCAGCTTAGACAGCCTTATCACAGATACGCAGTATTTT
CASSLDSLITDTQYF
>few|TRBJ2-1|TRBD2|TRBV11-3
TGTGCCAGCAGCCCGGGAGGGACTAGCGAACCGTTCTTC
CASSPGGTSEPFF
>-|TRBJ2-7|TRBD1|TRBV5-1
TGCGCCAGCAGCTATACTACGGACAGGTACTACGAGCAGTACTTC
CASSYTTDRYYEQYF
>few|TRBJ2-2|-|TRBV7-2
TGTGCCAGCAGTCGCGTATCGGTAGGATCCGGGGAGCTGTTTTTT
CASSRVSVGSGELFF
>few|TRBJ2-3|TRBD2|TRBV16
TGTGCCAGCTCTCGGACTAGCGGGGGGCCGAAAGATACGCAGTATTTT
CASSRTSGGPKDTQYF
>few|TRBJ2-1|TRBD2|TRBV19
TGTGCCAGTACCCCCGGGAGCGGGAGACTCAATGAGCAGTTCTTC
CASTPGSGRLNEQFF
>-|TRBJ2-1|-|TRBV20-1
TGCAGTGCTAGAGATTTGAAAACGGGGTACAATGAGCAGTTCTTC
CSARDLKTGYNEQFF
>-|TRBJ2-1|TRBD2|TRBV6-1
TGTGCCAGCAGTGAATCGGGACTAGCGGGAGTTGGGGCCTACAATGAGCAGTTCTTC
CASSESGLAGVGAYNEQFF
>many|TRBJ2-1|TRBD2|TRBV6-2/TRBV6-3
TGTGCCAGCTCAGAGCGGGACTACAATGAGCAGTTCTTC
CASSERDYNEQFF
>-|TRBJ1-6|-|TRBV5-1
TGCGCCAGCAGCCAACAGCAAATTAATTCACCCCTCCACTTT
CASSQQQINSPLHF
>few|TRBJ1-1|-|TRBV7-9
TGTGCCAGCAGAGCGGGGGTCTCGGACACTGAAGCTTTCTTT
CASRAGVSDTEAFF
>few|TRBJ2-1|-|TRBV2
TGTGCCAGCGCTCGGTGGGAGCGGCACTACAATGAGCAGTTCTTC
CASARWERHYNEQFF
>few|TRBJ2-7|-|TRBV12-3/TRBV12-4
TGTGCCAGCAGTTCTCATGGGACGGGCCCCTACGAGCAGTACTTC
CASSSHGTGPYEQYF
>few|TRBJ1-2|-|TRBV4-3
TGCGCCAGCAGAGTCATGTCAGGGGCCGGTGGCTACACCTTC
CASRVMSGAGGYTF
>once|TRBJ1-3|-|TRBV12-3/TRBV12-4
TGTGCCAGCAGTTTCGGGTACTTCCAGGCTGGAAACACCATATATTTT
CASSFGYFQAGNTIYF
>-|TRBJ2-4|TRBD2|TRBV7-2
TGTGCCAGCAGCCCACAGCGGGAGAACATTCAGTACTTC
CASSPQRENIQYF
>-|TRBJ2-5|-|TRBV4-2
TGTGCCAGCAGCCCGGAACAGGTTCAAGAGACCCAGTACTTC
CASSPEQVQETQYF
>many|TRBJ2-7|-|TRBV11-2
TGTGCCAGCAGCTTAGTAGGAGGGGGAGCCTACGAGCAGTACTTC
CASSLVGGGAYEQYF
>-|TRBJ2-1|-|TRBV4-3
TGCGCCAGCAGCCTATCGACGACGGGCGTCTACAATGAGCAGTTCTTC
CASSLSTTGVYNEQFF
>-|TRBJ2-1|-|TRBV12-3/TRBV12-4
TGTGCCAGCAGTTTCTACACCCAGGGGGGGCCCAATGAGCAGTTCTTC
CASSFYTQGGPNEQFF
>many|TRBJ2-4|-|TRBV6-5
TGTGCCAGCAGTTATGGTGGACCCATTCAGTACTTC
CASSYGGPIQYF
>many|TRBJ2-5|-|TRBV2
TGTGCCAGCGGACAGCAAGAGACCCAGTACTTC
CASGQQETQYF
>few|TRBJ2-7|-|TRBV10-3
TGTGCCATCAATCCATCAGACCCCCCGGGCAGGGACGAGCAGTACTTC
CAINPSDPPGRDEQYF
>few|TRBJ2-3|TRBD2|TRBV11-3
TGTGCCAGCAGCCCCCCGGCTAGCGGGAAGGATACGCAGTATTTT
CASSPPASGKDTQYF
>-|TRBJ1-2|-|TRBV14
TGTGCCAGCAGCCAAGAATTGATCCCGTCTAACTATGGCTACACCTTC
CASSQELIPSNYGYTF